The 8 T cell receptor beta chains below come from one sample, sequenced in a study of T cells in Graves' hyperthyroidism and ophthalmopathy. TCR beta CDR3 region amplification was performed from RNA transcripts. The study used the HTBI primer set for a first-round RT-PCR of the TCR CDR3. TCRdb reprocessed the multiplex PCR reads with MiXCR, giving one entry per CDR3 protein. The sample has a few hundred thousand distinct CDR3 sequences, roughly 14% seen once. Specimen: blood. All receptors come from a woman under 30 with Graves' hyperthyroidism that later progressed to Graves' ophthalmopathy.

This clonotype was seen many times. The chain uses TRBV6-2 or TRBV6-3 and TRBJ2-2, with 10 positions matching TRBD1. CDR3 length equals 14 residues. The V gene end was trimmed by 7 bases and the J gene end by 6 bases; junction bases not matched to a gene: 5. In germline, CDR1 is MNHEY, CDR2 SVGEGT. The CDR3 is CASNGQGVAGELFF. For the CDR3, the DNA is TGTGCCAGCAACGGACAGGGGGTCGCCGGGGAGCTGTTTTTT.

Details on this clonotype: Lacking the conserved final phenylalanine or tryptophan, this CDR3 likely reflects a read error. The J gene is TRBJ2-1, the V gene TRBV5-1; D possibly corresponds to TRBD2 (7 bases). Germline V gene data show CDR1 as SGHRS and CDR2 as YFSETQ. The CDR3 totals 18 residues. V shed 0 bases and J shed 4 bases, with 20 bases lying between them. The CDR3 loop reads CASSLAPPRGRGYNEQFL. DNA of the CDR3: TGCGCCAGCAGCTTGGCCCCCCCGAGGGGGAGGGGGTACAATGAGCAGTTCCTC.

This clonotype was recorded at least ten times. The chain combines TRBV2 with TRBJ2-7, with 9 bases that match TRBD1. CDR3 size: 19 residues. Germline values: CDR1 SNHLY, CDR2 FYNNEI. The J segment lost 1 base and the V segment lost 0 bases, leaving 13 bases of the junction unmatched. This chain's CDR3 is CASSEAQYRLGTGSYEQYF. In DNA form, the CDR3 reads TGTGCCAGCAGTGAAGCTCAATACCGTCTGGGGACAGGGTCCTACGAGCAGTACTTC. The entire variable domain, with the rest obtained from reference TRBV2 and TRBJ2-7, is as follows: EPEVTQTPSHQVTQMGQEVILRCVPISNHLYFYWYRQILGQKVEFLVSFYNNEISEKSEIFDDQFSVERPDGSNFTLKIRSTKLEDSAMYFCASSEAQYRLGTGSYEQYFGPGTRLTVT.

In its sample, this clonotype was seen many times. V and J are TRBV28 and TRBJ1-1; 7 bases match TRBD1. This CDR3 spans 15 amino acids. With V trimmed by 6 bases and J by 1 base, 8 bases remained unmatched. Germline CDR1 is MDHEN and CDR2 is SYDVKM. In DNA form, the CDR3 reads TGTGCCAGCAGAAATTTAGACAGGGCGAACACTGAAGCTTTCTTT. Protein: CASRNLDRANTEAFF.

This clonotype appeared many times. The chain employs TRBV30 and TRBJ2-7; no reliable D call. Trimming left V 0 bases short and J 5 bases short, with 8 bases between. This CDR3 has 12 amino acids. Germline V lookup: CDR1 GTSNPN, CDR2 SVGIG (reference sequence). DNA of the CDR3: TGTGCCTGGAGTGTCAAGGAAGACGAGCAGTACTTC. Amino acids: CAWSVKEDEQYF.

This clonotype appeared many times. The rearrangement links TRBV27 to TRBJ2-3; D may be TRBD1 (5 bases). Germline V CDR1 and CDR2: MNHEY, SMNVEV (reference sequence). V was trimmed by 5 bases and J by 2 bases, leaving 11 bases between them. This CDR3 contains 14 residues. CDR3 sequence reads: CASSTRQYTDTQYF. In DNA, the CDR3 is TGTGCCAGCAGTACGCGACAGTACACAGATACGCAGTATTTT.

This clonotype came up a few times. The chain combines TRBV11-3 with TRBJ2-1; possible D gene TRBD2, 6 bases. This CDR3 has 16 amino acids. V was trimmed by 5 bases and J by 7 bases, leaving 21 bases between them. Germline CDR1 reads SGHNT; CDR2 reads YENEEA. The CDR3: CASSLEAHGGGNEQFF. CDR3 sequence (DNA): TGTGCCAGCAGCCTTGAGGCTCACGGGGGTGGGAATGAGCAGTTCTTC. The full variable domain, in which reference TRBV11-3 and TRBJ2-1 provide the parts outside the CDR3, is EAGVVQSPRYKIIEKKQPVAFWCNPISGHNTLYWYLQNLGQGPELLIRYENEEAVDDSQLPKDRFSAERLKGVDSTLKIQPAELGDSAVYLCASSLEAHGGGNEQFFGPGTRLTVL.

The V and J genes are TRBV4-3 and TRBJ2-7, with 8 bases fitting TRBD2. The CDR3 loop spans 15 amino acids. The ends lost 3 bases at V and 8 bases at J; junction bases unmatched: 12. Germline CDR1 reads LGHNA; CDR2 reads YSLEER. CDR3 nucleotide sequence: TGCGCCAGCAGCCAGGAAATTAAGACTAGCGATAAGCAGTACTTC. Protein: CASSQEIKTSDKQYF.